A single sample gave rise to the 28 T cell receptor beta chains below, sequenced in a study of blood T cell repertoires in COVID-19. Data came from immunoSEQ multiplex PCR; TCRdb stores just in-frame clones and leaves some out. The sample yields 250,000 to 350,000 clones, less than 85% seen once. Material for sequencing was peripheral blood. The source of these receptors is a human donor with COVID-19, enrolled during active disease. The donor label of this sample is uncertain.

The V gene is TRBV11-2, the J gene TRBJ1-6; TRBD1 aligns across 8 bases. The trim removed 0 bases at V and 8 bases at J, leaving 3 bases unmatched. From germline, CDR1 is SGHAT and CDR2 FQNNGV. The CDR3 is 15 residues long. CDR3 nucleotides: TGTGCCAGCAGCTTAGATCGGGACAGGTATTCACCCCTCCACTTT. The encoded protein is CASSLDRDRYSPLHF.

The rearrangement uses TRBV7-9 and TRBJ2-6; 7 positions match TRBD1. Unmatched junction bases numbered 6, after V lost 5 bases and J lost 2 bases. Germline CDR1 SEHNR, CDR2 FQNEAQ (reference sequence). This CDR3 is 16 amino acids long. The CDR3 sequence is CASSRGQNTGANVLTF. CDR3 DNA sequence: TGTGCCAGCAGCCGGGGACAGAACACTGGGGCCAACGTCCTGACTTTC.

This rearrangement joins TRBV7-2 to TRBJ2-2, with D possibly being TRBD2 (6 bases). This CDR3 contains 14 residues. Germline V gene data show CDR1 as SGHTA and CDR2 as FQGNSA. V dropped 1 base and J dropped 6 bases, with 9 bases sitting between them. CDR3: CASSLDSGPGELFF. DNA of the CDR3: TGTGCCAGCAGCTTAGATAGCGGTCCCGGGGAGCTGTTTTTT.

The DNA for the CDR3 is TGTGCCAGCAGCGCTGACAGGGGGTCTCGTGGCTACACCTTC. Encoded protein: CASSADRGSRGYTF. V and J are TRBV7-8 and TRBJ1-2, with 9 bases identical to TRBD1. The length of the CDR3 is 14 residues. The V and J ends lost 5 bases and 7 bases, in that order; junction bases with no gene match: 8. Per the germline V gene, CDR1 is SGHVS and CDR2 is FQNEAQ. The variable domain in full, completed from reference TRBV7-8 and TRBJ1-2, reads GAGVSQSPRYKVAKRGQDVALRCDPISGHVSLFWYQQALGQGPEFLTYFQNEAQLDKSGLPSDRFFAERPEGSVSTLKIQRTQQEDSAVYLCASSADRGSRGYTFGSGTRLTVV.

The CDR3 loop is CASSYRRESDEQYF. DNA of the CDR3: TGTGCCAGCAGTTACCGGAGGGAGAGTGACGAGCAGTACTTC. The rearrangement links TRBV6-5 to TRBJ2-7; maybe TRBD2 (6 bases). This CDR3 comprises 14 residues. V dropped 2 bases and J dropped 5 bases, with 13 bases sitting between them. Germline lookup yields CDR1 MNHEY and CDR2 SVGAGI.

V usage is TRBV5-1 and J usage is TRBJ1-4; possibly TRBD1 for D (5 bases). V shed 4 bases and J shed 8 bases, with 15 bases lying between them. The CDR3 is 14 residues long. Germline V gives CDR1 SGHRS, CDR2 YFSETQ. In DNA form, the CDR3 reads TGCGCCAGCAGCCCCCGTATCCAGGGCGAAAAACTGTTTTTT. Residues: CASSPRIQGEKLFF. Based on the CDR3 plus reference TRBV5-1 and TRBJ1-4, the full variable domain is KAGVTQTPRYLIKTRGQQVTLSCSPISGHRSVSWYQQTPGQGLQFLFEYFSETQRNKGNFPGRFSGRQFSNSRSEMNVSTLELGDSALYLCASSPRIQGEKLFFGSGTQLSVL.

J is TRBJ1-2 and V is TRBV18; 8 bases map to TRBD1. The CDR3 is 13 amino acids. CDR1 is KGHSH and CDR2 is LQKENI in the germline V gene. The ends lost 8 bases at V and 7 bases at J; junction bases unmatched: 9. CDR3 sequence (DNA): TGTGCCAGCGCTTTAGACAGGGGCGGTGGCTACACCTTC. Protein: CASALDRGGGYTF.

Only a few counts were recorded for this clone. The rearrangement joins TRBV29-1 to TRBJ2-2; no firm D call. Per germline, CDR1 SQVTM and CDR2 ANQGSEA. The CDR3 loop spans 14 amino acids. The germline V and J ends were trimmed by 5 bases and 2 bases, with 12 bases remaining between them. CDR3 region: CSVLHRQNTGELFF. As DNA, the CDR3 is TGCAGCGTTTTGCACAGACAAAACACCGGGGAGCTGTTTTTT.

The chain links TRBV2 to TRBJ1-2; D is perhaps TRBD1 (6 bases). V was cut by 6 bases and J by 4 bases, with 15 bases left in between. CDR3 size: 14 residues. CDR1 and CDR2 from the germline V gene are SNHLY and FYNNEI. The DNA of the CDR3 is TGTGCCAGCAGCCCGGGGGGCCTTCTCTATGGCTACACCTTC. Its translation is CASSPGGLLYGYTF.

The rearrangement joins TRBV7-2 to TRBJ1-2, with 10 bases fitting TRBD1. Germline values: CDR1 SGHTA, CDR2 FQGNSA. The CDR3 length is 15 residues. V shed 3 bases, J shed 4 bases, and the junction held 5 bases outside the gene matches. CDR3 region: CASSLDRGSSYGYTF. CDR3 DNA sequence: TGTGCCAGCAGCTTGGACAGGGGGTCCAGCTATGGCTACACCTTC.

This clone was counted a few times. The chain employs TRBV7-2 and TRBJ2-3, with TRBD2 matching 8 bases. J gave up 1 base and V 4 bases, and 7 bases lay outside the gene matches. Germline V lookup: CDR1 SGHTA, CDR2 FQGNSA. The CDR3 has 16 residues. The CDR3 sequence is CASSSGLGFRTDTQYF. The DNA for the CDR3 is TGTGCCAGCAGCTCGGGACTAGGATTCCGCACAGATACGCAGTATTTT.

V gene TRBV3-1 (or the pseudogene TRBV3-2) combines with J gene TRBJ2-7, with 7 nucleotides matching TRBD2. Trimming cost V 4 bases and J 5 bases; bases outside gene matches: 2. The CDR3 loop spans 12 amino acids. CDR1 is LGHDT, CDR2 YNNKEL, per germline (reference sequence). The CDR3 coding sequence is TGTGCCAGCAGCCCGGGGGGTCACGAGCAGTACTTC. It encodes CASSPGGHEQYF.

This chain joins TRBV6-5 and TRBJ1-1; a weak D match, TRBD1 (6 bases). Trimming removed 6 bases at V and 1 base at J, with 15 bases between. Germline values: CDR1 MNHEY, CDR2 SVGAGI. The CDR3 sequence is 15 residues long. The CDR3 DNA reads TGTGCCAGCAGAAAAACAGGGCTTGGGAACACTGAAGCTTTCTTT. Amino acids: CASRKTGLGNTEAFF.

V is TRBV9 and J is TRBJ2-3, with a weak D call TRBD1 (5 bases). This CDR3 has 15 amino acids. V lost 0 bases and J 2 bases, leaving 10 bases between the germline ends. CDR1 and CDR2 (germline): SGDLS, YYNGEE. The CDR3 DNA is TGTGCCAGCAGCGTAGAGGGGCCGGTCACAGATACGCAGTATTTT. Encoded protein: CASSVEGPVTDTQYF. The whole variable domain, filled in from reference TRBV9 and TRBJ2-3, reads DSGVTQTPKHLITATGQRVTLRCSPRSGDLSVYWYQQSLDQGLQFLIQYYNGEERAKGNILERFSAQQFPDLHSELNLSSLELGDSALYFCASSVEGPVTDTQYFGPGTRLTVL.

This clone has a handful of counts. The chain has TRBV27 and TRBJ1-2, with D possibly TRBD1 on 6 matching bases. With 5 bases removed from V and 4 bases from J, the gap between germline ends came to 11 bases. The CDR3 contains 13 residues. Per germline, CDR1 MNHEY and CDR2 SMNVEV (reference sequence). CDR3 sequence reads: CASSQQGSYGYTF. CDR3 DNA: TGTGCCAGCAGTCAACAGGGTAGCTATGGCTACACCTTC.

As DNA, the CDR3 is TGCAGTGCTAGAGGGCTTGGAGCTTTCTTT. It translates to CSARGLGAFF. The chain links TRBV20-1 to TRBJ1-1; unclear D gene. This CDR3 has 10 residues. Trimming cost V 1 base and J 10 bases, with 7 bases left between them. CDR1 is DFQATT and CDR2 is SNEGSKA in the germline V gene (reference sequence).

The chain joins TRBV3-1 (or the pseudogene TRBV3-2) to TRBJ2-3; no firm D call. V lost 4 bases and J lost 0, with 14 bases in between. Germline V lookup: CDR1 LGHDT, CDR2 YNNKEL (reference sequence). There are 16 residues in the CDR3. CDR3 sequence: CASSPMGVTSTDTQYF. DNA of the CDR3: TGTGCCAGCAGCCCCATGGGTGTGACTAGCACAGATACGCAGTATTTT.

The chain uses TRBV12-5 and TRBJ1-1; D not resolved. The V end was cut by 5 bases, the J end by 1 base, with 14 bases between. The V gene's germline CDR1 is LGHNT and CDR2 FRNRAP. CDR3 length: 15 residues. The CDR3 region is CASGPRGAANTEAFF. DNA of the CDR3: TGTGCTAGTGGTCCCCGCGGCGCGGCGAACACTGAAGCTTTCTTT.

The chain employs TRBV3-1 (or the pseudogene TRBV3-2) and TRBJ1-2, with D possibly TRBD1 on 6 matching bases. Germline CDR1 and CDR2: LGHDT and YNNKEL (reference sequence). Trimming removed 7 bases at V and 4 bases at J, with 16 bases between. CDR3 length: 14 residues. The DNA for the CDR3 is TGTGCCAGCACCCATCAGGGGAGGGGCTATGGCTACACCTTC. This encodes CASTHQGRGYGYTF.

The V gene is TRBV27, the J gene TRBJ1-4; TRBD1 agrees at 7 bases. In germline, CDR1 is MNHEY, CDR2 SMNVEV (reference sequence). The V gene end was trimmed by 6 bases and the J gene end by 8 bases; junction bases not matched to a gene: 9. The CDR3 sequence is 14 residues long. The CDR3 sequence is CASRPTGRQEKLFF. CDR3 DNA sequence: TGTGCCAGCAGACCGACAGGGCGCCAGGAAAAACTGTTTTTT.

The chain joins TRBV7-3 to TRBJ2-3; possibly TRBD1 for D (6 bases). The CDR3 extends over 15 amino acids. CDR1 is SGHTA, CDR2 FQGTGA, per germline. Trimming took 1 base from V and 2 from J, leaving 10 bases between them. DNA of the CDR3: TGTGCCAGCAGCTTAAGGGGGCCGACCACAGATACGCAGTATTTT. It translates to CASSLRGPTTDTQYF.

This sequence joins TRBV19 and TRBJ1-1; D gene ambiguous. CDR1 and CDR2 from the germline V gene are LNHDA and SQIVND (reference sequence). This CDR3 has 13 amino acids. Trimming pared 2 bases from V and 2 bases from J, leaving 6 bases between. CDR3 protein: CASSIRLNTEAFF. CDR3 coding DNA: TGTGCCAGTAGTATACGGTTAAACACTGAAGCTTTCTTT.

The CDR3 nucleotides are TGTGCCAGCAGCTTAACCCCGACCCTCCAGGGACTGTTTTTT. This codes for CASSLTPTLQGLFF. V gene TRBV5-6 combines with J gene TRBJ1-4, with D perhaps TRBD1 (5 bases). Germline CDR1 and CDR2: SGHDT and YYEEEE. This CDR3 contains 14 residues. Trimming removed 2 bases from V and 13 bases from J, with 18 bases in between. Combining the CDR3 with reference TRBV5-6 and TRBJ1-4 gives the whole variable domain DAGVTQSPTHLIKTRGQQVTLRCSPKSGHDTVSWYQQALGQGPQFIFQYYEEEERQRGNFPDRFSGHQFPNYSSELNVNALLLGDSALYLCASSLTPTLQGLFFGSGTQLSVL.

This clone appeared a few times. The V and J genes are TRBV30 and TRBJ1-5; unclear D gene. The germline gives CDR1 GTSNPN, CDR2 SVGIG (reference sequence). V was clipped by 1 base and J by 3 bases, with 7 bases between them. The CDR3 totals 13 residues. CDR3 loop: CAWSAQNNQPQHF. The CDR3 nucleotides are TGTGCCTGGAGTGCACAGAACAATCAGCCCCAGCATTTT.

The genes are TRBV9 and TRBJ2-7, with 9 bases matching TRBD2. The CDR3 extends over 15 amino acids. The V segment lost 0 bases and the J segment 1 base; nucleotides outside the gene matches: 2. The germline V gene has CDR1 SGDLS and CDR2 YYNGEE. The CDR3 nucleotides are TGTGCCAGCAGCGTAGCTGCGGGAGGGTCCTACGAGCAGTACTTC. This codes for CASSVAAGGSYEQYF.

The V gene is TRBV5-1, the J gene TRBJ2-3; 8 bases fit TRBD1. The V segment lost 7 bases and the J segment 2 bases; nucleotides outside the gene matches: 9. CDR1 and CDR2 from the germline V gene are SGHRS and YFSETQ. The CDR3 totals 15 residues. The CDR3 coding sequence is TGCGCCAGCGCATTAGACAGGGGCACCACAGATACGCAGTATTTT. This gives the protein CASALDRGTTDTQYF.

This chain connects TRBV27 to TRBJ2-1; 14 nucleotides agree with TRBD2. The junction had 15 bases not matched to a gene; V was cut back by 6 bases and J by 8 bases. The CDR3 is made up of 18 amino acids. CDR1 and CDR2 from the germline V gene are MNHEY and SMNVEV (reference sequence). CDR3 nucleotide sequence: TGTGCCAGCAGCTCCGGGACTAGCGGGAGAAGGTTCGTCGATGAGCAGTTCTTC. It encodes CASSSGTSGRRFVDEQFF.

This clone has just one count. V usage is TRBV9 and J usage is TRBJ2-1; 9 positions agree with TRBD2. The length of the CDR3 is 15 residues. The V and J ends lost 0 bases and 7 bases, in that order; junction bases with no gene match: 5. CDR1 and CDR2 from the germline V gene are SGDLS and YYNGEE. In nucleotides, the CDR3 is TGTGCCAGCAGCGTAGGAAATAGCGGGAGTAATGAGCAGTTCTTC. It is translated as CASSVGNSGSNEQFF.